One sample yielded the 19 T cell receptor beta chains listed below, sequenced in a study of post-analysis software for immune sequencing data. Study results and caveats: TRBV5-6, TRBV5-1 and TRBV20-1 belonged to a set of five TRBV segments that were more frequent in patients than controls.

These receptors lack a known antigen. TCR beta cDNA libraries had unique molecular identifiers. In TCRdb, the PCR reads were re-called with MiXCR into one record per CDR3 protein. The sample holds a few hundred thousand distinct CDR3 sequences, roughly 45% seen once. The sequencing input was blood. These receptors came from a girl aged 10-17 years with multiple sclerosis.

This clonotype showed up just a few times. The chain joins TRBV20-1 to TRBJ2-5; TRBD2 agrees at 10 bases. This CDR3 contains 13 residues. CDR1 is DFQATT and CDR2 is SNEGSKA in the germline V gene (reference sequence). V lost 8 bases and J lost 1; bases outside the gene matches: 4. The CDR3 loop is CSPLAGAQETQYF. In DNA form, the CDR3 reads TGCAGTCCTCTAGCGGGAGCCCAAGAGACCCAGTACTTC.

V usage is TRBV5-1 and J usage is TRBJ2-3, with 9 bases aligning to TRBD1. In germline, CDR1 is SGHRS, CDR2 YFSETQ. This CDR3 is built from 15 residues. Germline trimming cut 8 bases from V and 3 bases from J; bases unmatched to any gene: 10. The CDR3 here is CASQRFGQGTDTQYF. In DNA form, the CDR3 reads TGCGCCAGTCAGCGATTCGGACAGGGGACAGATACGCAGTATTTT.

This rearrangement joins TRBV7-9 to TRBJ2-3; tentative D call: TRBD1 (6 bases). Trimming removed 5 bases from V and 3 bases from J, with 12 bases in between. CDR3 size: 14 residues. Looked up from germline, CDR1 is SEHNR and CDR2 is FQNEAQ (reference sequence). The CDR3 is CASSKGGETDTQYF. DNA for the CDR3: TGTGCCAGCAGCAAAGGGGGAGAGACAGATACGCAGTATTTT.

V is TRBV28 and J is TRBJ2-1; 9 bases agree with TRBD2. The CDR3 spans 16 residues. J was trimmed by 2 bases and V by 5 bases; bases with no gene match: 7. Germline-derived CDR1 and CDR2 are MDHEN and SYDVKM. CDR3 protein: CASSPGASGTYNEQFF. DNA for the CDR3: TGTGCCAGCAGTCCAGGGGCTAGCGGGACCTACAATGAGCAGTTCTTC.

This clonotype was counted between two and nine times. The V and J genes are TRBV6-6 and TRBJ2-1; tentatively, D is TRBD2 (6 bases). CDR1 and CDR2 from the germline V gene are MNHNY and SVGAGI (reference sequence). The CDR3 spans 15 residues. V was trimmed by 5 bases and J by 10 bases, leaving 21 bases between them. The CDR3 bases are TGTGCCAGCAGTGAGGGCGGGAACCGACTTGGCGAGCAGTTCTTC. This translates into CASSEGGNRLGEQFF.

This chain's CDR3 is CASSQDQGAETQYF. As DNA, the CDR3 is TGTGCCAGCAGCCAAGATCAAGGCGCGGAGACCCAGTACTTC. The J gene is TRBJ2-7, the V gene TRBV3-1; D is undetermined. The DNA matches TRBJ2-5 better at its end, which makes the J call doubtful. Germline V CDR1 and CDR2: LGHDT, YNNKEL (reference sequence). The CDR3 totals 14 residues.

This clonotype has ten or more counts. The rearrangement joins TRBV14 to TRBJ2-7; 7 bases are a match to TRBD1. The CDR3 sequence is 12 residues long. V shed 6 bases and J 2 bases; nucleotides not matched to a gene: 1. Per germline, CDR1 SGHDN and CDR2 FVKESK. The CDR3: CASSRGPYEQYF. CDR3 nucleotide sequence: TGTGCCAGCAGTAGGGGGCCCTACGAGCAGTACTTC.

The CDR3 sequence is CASGGGGGTEAFF. DNA of the CDR3: TGTGCTAGTGGCGGGGGAGGGGGCACTGAAGCTTTCTTT. J is TRBJ1-1 and V is TRBV12-5, with a weak D call TRBD1 (6 bases). V lost 6 bases to trimming and J lost 4 bases, with 12 bases between them. The germline V gene encodes CDR1 LGHNT and CDR2 FRNRAP. The CDR3 consists of 13 residues.

Only a few counts were recorded for this clonotype. The CDR3, as DNA: TGTGCCAGCAGTGTAGAGCGGGAAGACAATGAGCAGTTCTTC. As protein: CASSVEREDNEQFF. The chain links TRBV6-4 to TRBJ2-1, with 7 bases matching TRBD2. The CDR3 covers 14 residues. Trimming at V came to 4 bases and at J to 5 bases, leaving 5 bases not matched to a gene. Per germline, CDR1 MRHNA and CDR2 SNTAGT.

This chain uses TRBV9 with TRBJ2-6; D unresolved. Germline V gene data show CDR1 as SGDLS and CDR2 as YYNGEE. The CDR3 contains 17 residues. V gave up 3 bases and J gave up 0 bases, with 13 bases separating them. This CDR3 is CASSAVGSISGANVLTF. DNA of the CDR3: TGTGCCAGCAGCGCAGTGGGTTCCATCTCTGGGGCCAACGTCCTGACTTTC.

In this sample, this clonotype turned up a few times. The chain uses TRBV7-3 and TRBJ2-1; no definite D call. V lost 5 bases, J lost 7 bases, and 15 bases lay in between. The V gene's germline CDR1 is SGHTA and CDR2 FQGTGA. This CDR3 contains 14 residues. Here the CDR3 reads CASSPPGFGNEQFF. The CDR3 DNA sequence: TGTGCCAGCAGCCCACCCGGTTTTGGGAATGAGCAGTTCTTC. Complete variable domain (other parts from reference TRBV7-3 and TRBJ2-1): GAGVSQTPSNKVTEKGKYVELRCDPISGHTALYWYRQSLGQGPEFLIYFQGTGAADDSGLPNDRFFAVRPEGSVSTLKIQRTERGDSAVYLCASSPPGFGNEQFFGPGTRLTVL.

This clonotype showed up just a few times. V and J are TRBV7-9 and TRBJ1-2, with D perhaps TRBD1 (5 bases). V shed 5 bases and J shed 6 bases, with 16 bases lying between them. Germline CDR1 is SEHNR and CDR2 is FQNEAQ (reference sequence). The CDR3 is 14 residues long. CDR3 DNA: TGTGCCAGCAGCCCGATGGGGGGGACCGATGGCTACACCTTC. This codes for CASSPMGGTDGYTF. The full variable domain, with the rest looked up from reference TRBV7-9 and TRBJ1-2, is DTGVSQNPRHKITKRGQNVTFRCDPISEHNRLYWYRQTLGQGPEFLTYFQNEAQLEKSRLLSDRFSAERPKGSFSTLEIQRTEQGDSAMYLCASSPMGGTDGYTFGSGTRLTVV.

CDR3 DNA sequence: TGTGCCAGCAGTTTAGCGGGAGCCAGGGGCTATGAGCAGTTCTTC. Its translation is CASSLAGARGYEQFF. The chain recombines TRBV12-3 or TRBV12-4 with TRBJ2-1, with D possibly matching TRBD1 (6 bases). V lost 0 bases and J 8 bases, leaving 14 bases between the germline ends. This CDR3 spans 15 amino acids.

This clonotype was detected only a few times. This chain joins TRBV7-3 and TRBJ2-5; TRBD2 might be the D (6 bases). This CDR3 has 13 amino acids. The V gene's germline CDR1 is SGHTA and CDR2 FQGTGA. Trimming took off 2 bases at V and 5 bases at J, with 9 bases between the two ends. The CDR3 reads CASSLWAGETQYF. CDR3 nucleotide sequence: TGTGCCAGCAGCTTATGGGCGGGGGAGACCCAGTACTTC. Full variable domain (remainder filled in from reference TRBV7-3 and TRBJ2-5): GAGVSQTPSNKVTEKGKYVELRCDPISGHTALYWYRQSLGQGPEFLIYFQGTGAADDSGLPNDRFFAVRPEGSVSTLKIQRTERGDSAVYLCASSLWAGETQYFGPGTRLLVL.

The genes are TRBV11-2 and TRBJ2-3; a possible D gene is TRBD2 (6 bases). Germline CDR1 is SGHAT and CDR2 is FQNNGV. CDR3 length: 15 amino acids. Trimming took off 3 bases at V and 7 bases at J, with 17 bases between the two ends. For the CDR3, the DNA is TGTGCCAGCAGCTTGGCCCGTACGGGACTTAATACGCAGTATTTT. This encodes CASSLARTGLNTQYF.

The chain employs TRBV29-1 and TRBJ2-7; D assignment may be TRBD1 or TRBD2 (5 bases each). CDR3 size: 14 residues. Trimming removed 5 bases from V and 3 bases from J, with 17 bases in between. Germline loops: CDR1 SQVTM, CDR2 ANQGSEA. CDR3 DNA: TGCAGCGTTAGACCGGGACCAGCCCTCTACGAGCAGTACTTC. Amino acid sequence: CSVRPGPALYEQYF.

There are a few counts of this clonotype. The rearrangement uses TRBV24-1 and TRBJ2-3; the match to TRBD2 covers 11 bases. The CDR3 has 16 amino acids. Germline loops: CDR1 KGHDR, CDR2 SFDVKD. After removal of 3 bases from V and 2 bases from J, the junction contained 3 bases not matched to a gene. As DNA, the CDR3 is TGTGCCACCAGTGATCCTAGCGGGAGGTCCACAGATACGCAGTATTTT. Encoded protein: CATSDPSGRSTDTQYF.

This clonotype was detected a few times. This chain connects TRBV9 to TRBJ2-1, with 10 bases matching TRBD2. This CDR3 has 16 residues. Germline CDR1 is SGDLS and CDR2 is YYNGEE. V lost 0 bases to trimming and J lost 7 bases; unmatched junction nucleotides: 7. CDR3: CASSVALAGAGNEQFF. CDR3 DNA sequence: TGTGCCAGCAGCGTAGCCCTAGCGGGAGCAGGTAATGAGCAGTTCTTC.

The V gene is TRBV5-6, the J gene TRBJ2-3; 8 nucleotides align to TRBD2. Germline lookup yields CDR1 SGHDT and CDR2 YYEEEE. The CDR3 runs 17 residues. J was trimmed by 5 bases and V by 4 bases; bases with no gene match: 15. The CDR3 reads CASSPGTAGGGRDTQYF. Written as DNA, the CDR3 is TGTGCCAGCAGCCCTGGAACTGCGGGAGGAGGGAGAGATACGCAGTATTTT. The whole variable domain, remainder taken from reference TRBV5-6 and TRBJ2-3, is DAGVTQSPTHLIKTRGQQVTLRCSPKSGHDTVSWYQQALGQGPQFIFQYYEEEERQRGNFPDRFSGHQFPNYSSELNVNALLLGDSALYLCASSPGTAGGGRDTQYFGPGTRLTVL.